This TCR beta chain was sequenced in a study of metastatic and nonmetastatic thyroid tumors. MiXCR re-clonotyped the PCR reads for TCRdb. The data contain approximately 16,000 clones, around 13% of them seen just once; the ten biggest clones take up approximately 30%. Not a single patient had been given any form of treatment at any point before undergoing thyroid surgery. This CDR3 spans 17 amino acids. Germline-derived CDR1 and CDR2 are SGHAT and FQNNGV. The V and J ends lost 1 base and 15 bases respectively, with 29 bases between them. To note about this clone: A much larger clone lies a single base off, so this may be a read error. Other nucleotide sequences from this sample produce the same CDR3.

The rearrangement joins TRBV11-2 to TRBJ2-3; D may match TRBD1 or TRBD2 (5 bases each). Sequenced material: blood. The clonotype comes from a female donor with papillary thyroid cancer or a benign thyroid nodule (not recorded which). Some clones in this sample may be carry-over from other donors' samples. The DNA of the CDR3 is TGTGCCAGCAGCTTAGGGGGCGGGTTAGGTAACGCAGATACGCGATATTTT. Translating gives CASSLGGGLGNADTRYF.